Listed below are T cell receptor beta chains from one sample, sequenced in a study of memory CD4+ T cells and cytomegalovirus serostatus. Repertoires were generated with immunoSEQ multiplex PCR, while TCRdb's copy carries only in-frame clones and drops some. The sample includes 61,000 or so clones, around 81% seen only once; the top ten take around 0.53%. Material: memory CD4+ T cells from blood. All receptors derive from an adult in good health and CMV-seronegative. Some clones in this sample may be carry-over from other donors' samples. Each CDR3 is given with its conserved first and last residue. Clone size is given for some rows only: seen once, a few or many times, or a class if the clone is expanded.

j_gene: TRBJ2-5; v_gene: TRBV5-6; abundance: .; CDR3aa: CASSRSRFQAETQYF
j_gene: TRBJ1-2; v_gene: TRBV9; abundance: .; CDR3aa: CASSVVAGEGYTF
j_gene: TRBJ1-1; v_gene: TRBV11-2; abundance: .; CDR3aa: CASSLMVGQGSTEAFF
j_gene: TRBJ1-1; v_gene: TRBV14; abundance: .; CDR3aa: CASSPLTGGQAFF
j_gene: TRBJ2-7; v_gene: TRBV7-2; abundance: .; CDR3aa: CASSPRAGLSSYEQYF
j_gene: TRBJ2-1; v_gene: TRBV5-4; abundance: few; CDR3aa: CASSPRDSLRYNEQFF
j_gene: TRBJ2-7; v_gene: TRBV28; abundance: .; CDR3aa: CASSRSHTNLYEQYF
j_gene: TRBJ2-7; v_gene: TRBV9; abundance: .; CDR3aa: CASSVGGSNYEQYF
j_gene: TRBJ1-3; v_gene: TRBV5-1; abundance: .; CDR3aa: CASSMGTGLLSGNTIYF
j_gene: TRBJ1-5; v_gene: TRBV2; abundance: .; CDR3aa: CASSGGVGQPQHF
j_gene: TRBJ2-1; v_gene: TRBV11-2; abundance: once; CDR3aa: CASAGRRDSEQFF
j_gene: TRBJ2-7; v_gene: TRBV28; abundance: .; CDR3aa: CASCDLIGVNYEQYF
j_gene: TRBJ1-5; v_gene: TRBV5-5; abundance: .; CDR3aa: CASSSQGARDQPQHF
j_gene: TRBJ2-1; v_gene: TRBV9; abundance: .; CDR3aa: CASSAPLAGYYNEQFF
j_gene: TRBJ2-7; v_gene: TRBV19; abundance: .; CDR3aa: CASSIRDSSYEQYF
j_gene: TRBJ2-1; v_gene: TRBV4-1; abundance: .; CDR3aa: CASSPILTSGRRSEQFF
j_gene: TRBJ2-7; v_gene: TRBV28; abundance: .; CDR3aa: CASRRTSGSSYEQYF
j_gene: TRBJ2-3; v_gene: TRBV18; abundance: .; CDR3aa: CASSRTYTDTQYF
j_gene: TRBJ2-7; v_gene: TRBV14; abundance: .; CDR3aa: CASSQDWGRYEQYF
j_gene: TRBJ1-2; v_gene: TRBV5-5; abundance: .; CDR3aa: CASSLSTGDYGYTF
j_gene: TRBJ1-2; v_gene: TRBV28; abundance: .; CDR3aa: CASKQGGGYTF
j_gene: TRBJ1-3; v_gene: TRBV4-1; abundance: few; CDR3aa: CASSQEGALGLSGNTIYF
j_gene: TRBJ2-2; v_gene: TRBV11-3; abundance: .; CDR3aa: CASSLSQGGTARGGELFF
j_gene: TRBJ2-3; v_gene: TRBV7-2; abundance: few; CDR3aa: CASRKVAGGTDTQYF
j_gene: TRBJ2-2; v_gene: TRBV6-6; abundance: .; CDR3aa: CASSPTGELFF
j_gene: TRBJ2-1; v_gene: TRBV2; abundance: .; CDR3aa: CASGGTGGDLEQFF
j_gene: TRBJ2-2; v_gene: TRBV10-3; abundance: .; CDR3aa: CAISETRDTGELFF
j_gene: TRBJ2-7; v_gene: TRBV27; abundance: .; CDR3aa: CASIGAYNF
j_gene: TRBJ2-7; v_gene: TRBV11-3; abundance: .; CDR3aa: CASSPTGTSAEQYF